This is a list of T cell receptor beta chains from one sample in a study of T-cell reconstitution after alpha-beta-depleted transplantation in children. TCRdb itself ran the PCR reads through MiXCR, one entry per CDR3 protein. Here the sample spans roughly 300,000 distinct CDR3 sequences, more than 9% being singletons. The sequencing used peripheral blood, collected 180 days after TCRalphabeta/CD19-depleted stem cell transplant. Every receptor here comes from a male patient aged 2-10 years who had a stem cell transplant for chronic granulomatous disease, so the T cells may come from the graft donor. Each CDR3 is given with its conserved first and last residue. Fields, in order: J gene, clone size, D gene, V gene, CDR3 DNA, CDR3 protein. A D gene is named only where the DNA matches it firmly. The size of a clone is reported for some rows only, either as once, few or many, or as a class for expanded clones.

j_call: TRBJ2-6; clone_size: many; d_call: .; v_call: TRBV5-5; cdr3_nt: TGTGCCAGCAGCCTAGGACAGAAAGCTTTCTCTGGGGCCAACGTCCTGACTTTC; cdr3_aa: CASSLGQKAFSGANVLTF
j_call: TRBJ2-3; clone_size: few; d_call: TRBD1; v_call: TRBV12-3/TRBV12-4; cdr3_nt: TGTGCCAGCAGTTTAGGGCCCGGACAGGGGGCGACGGATACGCAGTATTTT; cdr3_aa: CASSLGPGQGATDTQYF
j_call: TRBJ1-5; clone_size: .; d_call: TRBD1; v_call: TRBV28; cdr3_nt: TGTGCCAGCAGTCACCAGACAGGGGGCATATATAGCAATCAGCCCCAGCATTTT; cdr3_aa: CASSHQTGGIYSNQPQHF
j_call: TRBJ2-5; clone_size: many; d_call: .; v_call: TRBV18; cdr3_nt: TGTGCCAGCTCACCGGGACGGGAGACCCAGTACTTC; cdr3_aa: CASSPGRETQYF
j_call: TRBJ1-5; clone_size: many; d_call: .; v_call: TRBV4-1; cdr3_nt: TGCGCCAGCAGCCAAGATCCGCGACAACCTAGCAATCAGCCCCAGCATTTT; cdr3_aa: CASSQDPRQPSNQPQHF
j_call: TRBJ1-5; clone_size: few; d_call: .; v_call: TRBV27; cdr3_nt: TGTGCCAGCAGTTTTTCTGGGGTTACCAATCAGCCCCAGCATTTT; cdr3_aa: CASSFSGVTNQPQHF
j_call: TRBJ2-7; clone_size: many; d_call: TRBD2; v_call: TRBV20-1; cdr3_nt: TGCAGTGTTGGCGGGAGGGGGTCCTACGAGCAGTACTTC; cdr3_aa: CSVGGRGSYEQYF
j_call: TRBJ2-3; clone_size: many; d_call: TRBD1; v_call: TRBV4-3; cdr3_nt: TGCGCCAGCAGCCTAGGGACAGGGAACACAGATACGCAGTATTTT; cdr3_aa: CASSLGTGNTDTQYF
j_call: TRBJ2-1; clone_size: many; d_call: .; v_call: TRBV3-1; cdr3_nt: TGTGCCAGCAGCCAAGATGTCCACCTAGCGATTGAGCAGTTCTTC; cdr3_aa: CASSQDVHLAIEQFF
j_call: TRBJ2-2; clone_size: many; d_call: .; v_call: TRBV20-1; cdr3_nt: TGCAGTGCTAGATCCCTGGCGGGAACGAACACCGGGGAGCTGTTTTTT; cdr3_aa: CSARSLAGTNTGELFF
j_call: TRBJ2-1; clone_size: many; d_call: TRBD2; v_call: TRBV6-2/TRBV6-3; cdr3_nt: TGTGCCAGCAGTTACCCGAAGGGACTAGCGGGGTACAATGAGCAGTTCTTC; cdr3_aa: CASSYPKGLAGYNEQFF
j_call: TRBJ2-2; clone_size: many; d_call: .; v_call: TRBV20-1; cdr3_nt: TGCAGTGCTAGAGATCGACAGAACACCGGGGAGCTGTTTTTT; cdr3_aa: CSARDRQNTGELFF
j_call: TRBJ2-7; clone_size: .; d_call: TRBD1; v_call: TRBV18; cdr3_nt: TGTGCCAGGTCGTCCCGGGACAGCTCCTACGAGCAGTACTTC; cdr3_aa: CARSSRDSSYEQYF
j_call: TRBJ2-7; clone_size: many; d_call: TRBD2; v_call: TRBV29-1; cdr3_nt: TGCAGCGTTGATGGACTAGCGGGAGGGCCAGAGCAGTACTTC; cdr3_aa: CSVDGLAGGPEQYF
j_call: TRBJ1-4; clone_size: many; d_call: .; v_call: TRBV5-1; cdr3_nt: TGCGCCAGCAGCTTGGAACACCATAATGAAAAACTGTTTTTT; cdr3_aa: CASSLEHHNEKLFF
j_call: TRBJ2-5; clone_size: many; d_call: TRBD2; v_call: TRBV28; cdr3_nt: TGTGCCACAACCGCCGGGACTAGCGGGAGGGGAGAGACCCAGTACTTC; cdr3_aa: CATTAGTSGRGETQYF
j_call: TRBJ2-7; clone_size: few; d_call: TRBD1; v_call: TRBV11-1; cdr3_nt: TGTGCCAGCAGCCCAATATCCGGGACAGATACAAGATACGAGCAGTACTTC; cdr3_aa: CASSPISGTDTRYEQYF
j_call: TRBJ1-4; clone_size: many; d_call: TRBD1; v_call: TRBV4-3; cdr3_nt: TGCGCCAGCAGCCAAGACCCGACAGGGGATCCGAAACTGTTTTTT; cdr3_aa: CASSQDPTGDPKLFF
j_call: TRBJ2-5; clone_size: .; d_call: TRBD2; v_call: TRBV7-6; cdr3_nt: TGTGCCAGCGTTGGGGGGGGGGAGACCCAGTACTTC; cdr3_aa: CASVGGGETQYF
j_call: TRBJ1-2; clone_size: many; d_call: .; v_call: TRBV20-1; cdr3_nt: TGCAGTGCTAGCCCAAGGCGGGGGGCCCCCCTGAGCGGTGGCTACACCTTC; cdr3_aa: CSASPRRGAPLSGGYTF
j_call: TRBJ1-1; clone_size: many; d_call: .; v_call: TRBV28; cdr3_nt: TGTGCCAGCGGGAGAACTGAAGCTTTCTTT; cdr3_aa: CASGRTEAFF
j_call: TRBJ2-7; clone_size: many; d_call: TRBD1; v_call: TRBV4-3; cdr3_nt: TGCGCCAGCAGTCTCGACAGGGTGGCCTACGAGCAGTACTTC; cdr3_aa: CASSLDRVAYEQYF
j_call: TRBJ2-7; clone_size: many; d_call: TRBD1; v_call: TRBV5-5; cdr3_nt: TGTGCCAGCAGGGCGGAGACAGGGAACCTCTACGAGCAGTACTTC; cdr3_aa: CASRAETGNLYEQYF
j_call: TRBJ2-7; clone_size: many; d_call: .; v_call: TRBV20-1; cdr3_nt: TGCAGTGCTAGTTCTGGGGACGAGCAGTACTTC; cdr3_aa: CSASSGDEQYF
j_call: TRBJ2-1; clone_size: many; d_call: TRBD2; v_call: TRBV20-1; cdr3_nt: TGCAGTGCTAAGCAGGGACTAGCGGGAAACAATGAGCAGTTCTTC; cdr3_aa: CSAKQGLAGNNEQFF
j_call: TRBJ1-4; clone_size: .; d_call: .; v_call: TRBV20-1; cdr3_nt: TGCTGTGCTCCCTCCGTTCGGCCAGCTAATGAAAAACTGTTTTTT; cdr3_aa: CCAPSVRPANEKLFF
j_call: TRBJ2-5; clone_size: many; d_call: TRBD2; v_call: TRBV20-1; cdr3_nt: TGCAGTGCTAGTGCCCCCGGGACTAGGTTGCAAGAGACCCAGTACTTC; cdr3_aa: CSASAPGTRLQETQYF
j_call: TRBJ2-6; clone_size: many; d_call: .; v_call: TRBV25-1; cdr3_nt: TGTGCCAGCAGTGAATGGAACTCTGGGGCCAACGTCCTGACTTTC; cdr3_aa: CASSEWNSGANVLTF
j_call: TRBJ1-6; clone_size: few; d_call: TRBD1; v_call: TRBV12-3/TRBV12-4; cdr3_nt: TGTGCCAGCAGTTTCCAAGGACAGGCCAGCTCCTATAATTCACCCCTCCACTTT; cdr3_aa: CASSFQGQASSYNSPLHF
j_call: TRBJ2-3; clone_size: many; d_call: TRBD2; v_call: TRBV20-1; cdr3_nt: TGCAGTGCTAGATGGCTAGCGGGATGGGGAGATACGCAGTATTTT; cdr3_aa: CSARWLAGWGDTQYF